These 28 T cell receptor beta chains share one sample of origin, sequenced in a study of siplizumab effects on memory and regulatory T cells. Produced via immunoSEQ multiplex PCR; TCRdb's table is partial and in-frame only. The sample contains approximately 120,000 clones, just over 90% of which appear only once. Material for sequencing was Tregs sorted from blood. The receptors here all came from a human donor in good health.

The rearrangement joins TRBV27 to TRBJ1-6; D ambiguous. Germline CDR1 and CDR2: MNHEY and SMNVEV (reference sequence). Trimming left V 6 bases short and J 4 bases short, with 7 bases between. This CDR3 comprises 13 residues. This CDR3 is CASRRDYNSPLHF. The CDR3 nucleotides read TGTGCCAGCAGACGGGATTATAATTCACCCCTCCACTTT.

The chain couples TRBV7-6 to TRBJ1-4; tentatively, D is TRBD1 (6 bases). This CDR3 is 13 amino acids long. Germline CDR1 is SGHVS and CDR2 is FNYEAQ. V lost 3 bases and J 7 bases, leaving 9 bases between the germline ends. The chain's CDR3 is CASSFRQAEKLFF. The CDR3 bases are TGTGCCAGCAGCTTTCGACAGGCTGAAAAACTGTTTTTT.

The chain joins TRBV20-1 to TRBJ2-5, with a possible D match to TRBD1 (5 bases). V was clipped by 8 bases and J by 3 bases, with 10 bases between them. This CDR3 has 11 amino acids. The germline CDR1 and CDR2 sequences are DFQATT and SNEGSKA (reference sequence). CDR3 sequence reads: CSKGYEETQYF. The CDR3, as DNA: TGCAGTAAGGGGTACGAAGAGACCCAGTACTTC.

The chain combines TRBV11-3 with TRBJ2-3, with D possibly called TRBD1 or TRBD2 (5 bases each). From germline, CDR1 is SGHNT and CDR2 YENEEA. V lost 0 bases to trimming and J lost 11 bases, with 12 bases between them. The CDR3 extends over 13 amino acids. The CDR3 DNA sequence: TGTGCCAGCAGCTTAGAGGTGGCAGGGAGGCAGTATTTT. This translates into CASSLEVAGRQYF.

The gene calls are TRBV5-5 and TRBJ2-7; D uncertain. The CDR3 runs 12 residues. CDR1 is SGHKS and CDR2 is YYEKEE in the germline V gene (reference sequence). With 1 base removed from V and 3 bases from J, the gap between germline ends came to 5 bases. CDR3 amino acids: CASSLLLYEQYF. DNA for the CDR3: TGTGCCAGCAGCTTGTTGCTCTACGAGCAGTACTTC.

The genes are TRBV11-2 and TRBJ2-7; no reliable D call. Deletions cut 5 bases from V and 4 bases from J, with 9 bases between. CDR1 and CDR2 (germline): SGHAT, FQNNGV. The CDR3 has 12 amino acids. The CDR3 loop is CASSRSRYEQYF. CDR3 sequence (DNA): TGTGCCAGCAGCAGGAGTCGATACGAGCAGTACTTC.

The CDR3 spells CASSPSGGYTF. For the CDR3, the DNA is TGTGCCAGCAGCCCCAGTGGGGGCTACACCTTC. The rearrangement uses TRBV6-6 and TRBJ1-2; the D is unclear. Germline CDR1 MNHNY, CDR2 SVGAGI (reference sequence). The V gene lost 6 bases and the J gene lost 8 bases, with 10 bases spanning the gap. The CDR3 is 11 residues long.

This clone was observed a few times. The DNA of the CDR3 is TGCAGTGCTAGAAATACCTACGAGCAGTACTTC. As protein: CSARNTYEQYF. The chain is built from TRBV20-1 and TRBJ2-7; D gene unclear. The CDR3 runs to 11 residues. Trimming cost V 2 bases and J 2 bases, with 4 bases left between them. Looked up from germline, CDR1 is DFQATT and CDR2 is SNEGSKA (reference sequence).

The rearrangement uses TRBV6-5 and TRBJ1-1; 7 bases are shared with TRBD1. Germline CDR1 is MNHEY and CDR2 is SVGAGI. The ends lost 6 bases at V and 5 bases at J; junction bases unmatched: 12. The CDR3 consists of 15 residues. The CDR3 nucleotides are TGTGCCAGCAGGGCCGCCAACAGGGGTCGGACTGAAGCTTTCTTT. Residues: CASRAANRGRTEAFF.

The chain has TRBV5-4 and TRBJ2-5; 8 bases align to TRBD1. Losses at the gene ends were 0 bases for V and 4 bases for J; bases not matched to a gene: 2. CDR1 SGHNT and CDR2 YYREEE come from the germline V gene (reference sequence). CDR3 length equals 14 residues. CDR3 amino acids: CASSLGTGRETQYF. The CDR3 DNA sequence: TGTGCCAGCAGCTTGGGGACAGGGAGAGAGACCCAGTACTTC.

J is TRBJ1-5 and V is TRBV6-1, with no clear D. CDR3 length: 17 residues. CDR1 and CDR2 (germline): MNHNS, SASEGT. The V and J ends lost 3 bases and 11 bases respectively, with 26 bases between them. The CDR3 is CASSDRHGPEWVGAQHF. The CDR3 DNA reads TGTGCCAGCAGTGACCGGCACGGCCCCGAATGGGTGGGAGCCCAGCATTTT.

On this clone: Other DNA sequences in the same sample also yield this CDR3. The V gene is TRBV7-2, the J gene TRBJ1-5, with D unclear. The ends were cut back, 5 bases at V and 2 bases at J, with 16 bases in the middle. The CDR3 covers 16 residues. Per germline, CDR1 SGHTA and CDR2 FQGNSA. The CDR3 coding sequence is TGTGCCAGCAGCGCCGGCGGAGGGTTAGGCAATCAGCCCCAGCATTTT. This codes for CASSAGGGLGNQPQHF.

The gene calls are TRBV11-2 and TRBJ1-1; TRBD1 agrees at 7 bases. V lost 0 bases, J lost 5 bases, and 9 bases stayed unmatched. The CDR3 spans 16 residues. The germline V gene encodes CDR1 SGHAT and CDR2 FQNNGV. The CDR3 nucleotides are TGTGCCAGCAGCTTAGATAATTCAAGGGGGCCTACTGAAGCTTTCTTT. As protein: CASSLDNSRGPTEAFF.

The table lists this clone with a count of one. This chain links TRBV19 with TRBJ2-3; D is undetermined. Germline assignment: CDR1 LNHDA and CDR2 SQIVND (reference sequence). The CDR3 covers 17 residues. V was clipped by 3 bases and J by 0 bases, with 16 bases between them. This CDR3 is CASSIPYVGYSTDTQYF. The CDR3 nucleotides are TGTGCCAGTAGTATTCCCTACGTCGGTTATAGCACAGATACGCAGTATTTT.

The chain links TRBV5-1 to TRBJ2-2, with D unresolved. Deletions cut 2 bases from V and 6 bases from J, with 8 bases between. Germline-derived CDR1 and CDR2 are SGHRS and YFSETQ. The CDR3 spans 13 residues. For the CDR3, the DNA is TGCGCCAGCAGCTTTAGTGGGGCCGGGGAGCTGTTTTTT. Translation: CASSFSGAGELFF.

V is TRBV4-2 and J is TRBJ2-5; D possibly corresponds to TRBD1 (5 bases). The V end lost 0 bases, the J end lost 3 bases, and 11 bases lay between the germline ends. CDR1 LGHNA and CDR2 YNFKEQ come from the germline V gene. This CDR3 is 15 amino acids long. DNA for the CDR3: TGTGCCAGCAGCCAAGATCAGGGCTCGGAAGAGACCCAGTACTTC. Amino acid sequence: CASSQDQGSEETQYF.

This rearrangement joins TRBV18 to TRBJ2-2; no firm D call. The germline gives CDR1 KGHSH, CDR2 LQKENI. V was cut by 3 bases and J by 7 bases, with 6 bases left in between. The CDR3 is 12 residues long. The CDR3 reads CASSPIIGELFF. For the CDR3, the DNA is TGTGCCAGCTCACCTATTATCGGGGAGCTGTTTTTT.

The V gene is TRBV6-1, the J gene TRBJ2-5; D is possibly TRBD1 (6 bases). V gave up 6 bases and J gave up 5 bases, with 19 bases separating them. CDR1 is MNHNS and CDR2 is SASEGT in the germline V gene. CDR3 length equals 15 residues. The CDR3 reads CASSRGQRLGETQYF. The DNA of the CDR3 is TGTGCCAGCAGCCGTGGACAGCGCCTTGGGGAGACCCAGTACTTC.

V usage is TRBV7-9 and J usage is TRBJ1-3; a weak D match, TRBD1 (5 bases). Trimming left V 5 bases short and J 0 bases short, with 11 bases between. The CDR3 length is 15 residues. Germline CDR1 is SEHNR and CDR2 is FQNEAQ (reference sequence). CDR3 DNA sequence: TGTGCCAGCAGCCCTCGGGGGACCTCTGGAAACACCATATATTTT. It specifies CASSPRGTSGNTIYF.

This chain connects TRBV27 to TRBJ2-1, with D possibly matching TRBD2 (6 bases). This CDR3 region has 15 residues. CDR1 and CDR2 (germline): MNHEY, SMNVEV (reference sequence). V lost 1 base, J lost 0 bases, and 7 bases lay in between. CDR3: CASSLWGVSYNEQFF. The DNA of the CDR3 is TGTGCCAGCAGTTTATGGGGGGTCTCCTACAATGAGCAGTTCTTC.

The count of this clone is one. V and J are TRBV2 and TRBJ2-1, with 11 bases lining up with TRBD2. The V gene end was trimmed by 6 bases and the J gene end by 3 bases; junction bases not matched to a gene: 1. This CDR3 region has 14 residues. Germline V gene lookup returns CDR1 SNHLY and CDR2 FYNNEI. The CDR3 DNA follows: TGTGCCAGCAGGGGACTAGCGGACTACAATGAGCAGTTCTTC. Protein sequence: CASRGLADYNEQFF.

CDR3 in amino acids: CSARRESGYTF. CDR3 in DNA: TGCAGTGCTAGAAGGGAGTCCGGCTACACCTTC. The rearrangement joins TRBV20-1 to TRBJ1-2; D is uncertain. Germline CDR1 reads DFQATT; CDR2 reads SNEGSKA (reference sequence). The CDR3 sequence is 11 residues long. Between the trimmed V and J ends, which lost 2 bases and 8 bases, there was a span of 9 bases.

The chain combines TRBV4-2 with TRBJ2-1; D gene unclear. This CDR3 has 14 amino acids. The ends were cut back, 4 bases at V and 7 bases at J, with 14 bases in the middle. CDR1 is LGHNA, CDR2 YNFKEQ, per germline. The DNA of the CDR3 is TGTGCCAGCAGCCTATCAATCAATAGGAATGAGCAGTTCTTC. Protein: CASSLSINRNEQFF.

Written as DNA, the CDR3 is TGTGCCAGTAAATCCTCGCGGCAGCGCTTCTATGGCTACACCTTC. Translating it yields CASKSSRQRFYGYTF. The chain combines TRBV19 with TRBJ1-2; no firm D call. The CDR3 loop spans 15 amino acids. Looked up from germline, CDR1 is LNHDA and CDR2 is SQIVND (reference sequence). Trimming shortened V by 7 bases and J by 4 bases, and 19 bases separated the two germline ends. The full variable domain, in which reference TRBV19 and TRBJ1-2 provide the parts outside the CDR3, is DGGITQSPKYLFRKEGQNVTLSCEQNLNHDAMYWYRQDPGQGLRLIYYSQIVNDFQKGDIAEGYSVSREKKESFPLTVTSAQKNPTAFYLCASKSSRQRFYGYTFGSGTRLTVV.

The rearrangement uses TRBV6-5 and TRBJ1-6; D gene unclear. The CDR3 loop spans 14 amino acids. In germline, CDR1 is MNHEY, CDR2 SVGAGI. V was trimmed by 7 bases and J by 7 bases, leaving 14 bases between them. The CDR3 region has the DNA TGTGCCAGCAAGAACAAGGGATGGAATTCACCCCTCCACTTT. Protein: CASKNKGWNSPLHF.

This chain joins TRBV4-2 and TRBJ2-5; D possibly matches TRBD1 or TRBD2 (6 bases each). The CDR3 has 16 residues. V was pared by 1 base and J by 5 bases, with 17 bases between. The V gene's germline CDR1 is LGHNA and CDR2 YNFKEQ. CDR3 loop: CASSQGGANGIETQYF. As DNA, the CDR3 is TGTGCCAGCAGCCAAGGGGGGGCCAATGGAATTGAGACCCAGTACTTC.

J is TRBJ2-1 and V is TRBV6-6; D remains unclear. In germline, CDR1 is MNHNY, CDR2 SVGAGI (reference sequence). The CDR3 extends over 13 amino acids. Between the trimmed V and J ends, which lost 0 bases and 7 bases, there was a span of 7 bases. CDR3: CASSYSEINEQFF. As DNA, the CDR3 is TGTGCCAGCAGTTACTCGGAGATAAATGAGCAGTTCTTC.

This clone has only one observation. The DNA for the CDR3 is TGTGCCAGCAGTTACTGGATCAGGGGGCAAAGCGAGCAGTACTTC. The encoded protein is CASSYWIRGQSEQYF. The V call is TRBV6-5, the J call TRBJ2-7; the match to TRBD1 covers 8 bases. Germline V gene data show CDR1 as MNHEY and CDR2 as SVGAGI. There are 15 residues in the CDR3. The junction had 8 bases not matched to a gene; V was cut back by 1 base and J by 6 bases.